Below, 24 T cell receptor beta chains from the same sample are listed, as sequenced in a study of T cells in Graves' hyperthyroidism and ophthalmopathy. TCR beta CDR3 regions were amplified from RNA. TCR CDR3 underwent first-round RT-PCR with the HTBI primer set. TCRdb passed the multiplex PCR reads through MiXCR, listing each CDR3 protein once. The sample includes around 600,000 distinct CDR3 sequences, about 14% of them seen just once. Source material: blood. The receptor source for this set is a woman in her forties or fifties with Graves' ophthalmopathy.

This clonotype was seen a few times. A much larger clone is a single base away; this may be a read error. This rearrangement joins TRBV2 to TRBJ2-1, with no clear D. CDR1 SNHLY and CDR2 FYNNEI come from the germline V gene. The CDR3 contains 11 residues. Trimming pared 6 bases from V and 9 bases from J, leaving 9 bases between. CDR3 bases: TGTGCCAGCAGATGCGCGAGTGAGCAGTTCTTC. It translates to CASRCASEQFF.

In this sample, this clonotype turned up a few times. The chain employs TRBV15 and TRBJ1-5; no clear D gene. The CDR3 is made up of 17 amino acids. CDR1 LNHNV and CDR2 YYDKDF come from the germline V gene (reference sequence). V was clipped by 6 bases and J by 3 bases, with 21 bases between them. CDR3 nucleotide sequence: TGTGCCACCAGACCCTCCAAGGGCGATTTGATCAATCAGCCCCAGCATTTT. Translated: CATRPSKGDLINQPQHF.

The chain combines TRBV5-8 with TRBJ2-3, with 7 bases lining up with TRBD2. This CDR3 spans 16 amino acids. The junction had 11 bases not matched to a gene; V was cut back by 5 bases and J by 2 bases. Germline V CDR1 and CDR2: SGHTS, YDEGEE. DNA of the CDR3: TGTGCCAGCAGAGAAGTAGGGGACTACCCCACAGATACGCAGTATTTT. Translated: CASREVGDYPTDTQYF.

V gene TRBV7-9 combines with J gene TRBJ2-1, with D hard to call. This CDR3 has 13 amino acids. The V end lost 7 bases, the J end lost 9 bases, and 16 bases lay between the germline ends. CDR1 SEHNR and CDR2 FQNEAQ come from the germline V gene (reference sequence). CDR3 DNA sequence: TGTGCCAGCATCCCAGGCGGCAGTAGTGAGCAGTTCTTC. Protein product: CASIPGGSSEQFF.

This clonotype was seen ten or more times. J is TRBJ2-2 and V is TRBV11-1, with D perhaps matching TRBD1 or TRBD2 (6 bases each). Trimming shortened V by 5 bases and J by 4 bases, and 17 bases separated the two germline ends. The CDR3 has 16 residues. From germline, CDR1 is SGHAT and CDR2 FQDESV (reference sequence). CDR3 protein: CASSPVGGSGTGELFF. Written as DNA, the CDR3 is TGTGCCAGCAGCCCAGTGGGGGGCTCGGGCACCGGGGAGCTGTTTTTT.

This clonotype occurred many times. The chain combines TRBV30 with TRBJ2-7; D remains ambiguous. This CDR3 is built from 13 residues. Trimming took 1 base from V and 2 from J, leaving 9 bases between them. Per germline, CDR1 GTSNPN and CDR2 SVGIG (reference sequence). CDR3 DNA sequence: TGTGCCTGGAGTGCTAGTCTTCCCTACGAGCAGTACTTC. It specifies CAWSASLPYEQYF.

This clonotype was observed at least ten times. The J gene is TRBJ2-2, the V gene TRBV27, with TRBD2 as a possible D gene (7 bases). Looked up from germline, CDR1 is MNHEY and CDR2 is SMNVEV (reference sequence). This CDR3 has 16 residues. The V and J ends lost 4 bases and 1 base respectively, with 13 bases between them. CDR3 sequence (DNA): TGTGCCAGCAGTTCGTGGGGGGGCGAGAACACCGGGGAGCTGTTTTTT. It encodes CASSSWGGENTGELFF.

This sequence joins TRBV28 and TRBJ2-7; 8 nucleotides line up with TRBD1. The germline CDR1 and CDR2 sequences are MDHEN and SYDVKM. V was pared by 3 bases and J by 1 base, with 5 bases of the junction left unmatched. The CDR3 is 15 residues long. The CDR3 bases are TGTGCCAGCAGTTTTCTCCAGGGGGCGTCCTACGAGCAGTACTTC. Translating gives CASSFLQGASYEQYF.

The V gene is TRBV5-6, the J gene TRBJ2-3; TRBD2 matches at 10 bases. Germline CDR1 is SGHDT and CDR2 is YYEEEE. The CDR3 is 15 residues long. The ends lost 0 bases at V and 6 bases at J; junction bases unmatched: 4. This chain's CDR3 is CASSLASGRVDTQYF. CDR3 nucleotides: TGTGCCAGCAGCTTGGCTAGCGGGAGAGTGGATACGCAGTATTTT. The whole variable domain, filled in from reference TRBV5-6 and TRBJ2-3, reads DAGVTQSPTHLIKTRGQQVTLRCSPKSGHDTVSWYQQALGQGPQFIFQYYEEEERQRGNFPDRFSGHQFPNYSSELNVNALLLGDSALYLCASSLASGRVDTQYFGPGTRLTVL.

This sequence joins TRBV29-1 and TRBJ1-2, with 7 positions matching TRBD1. The germline V gene has CDR1 SQVTM and CDR2 ANQGSEA. With V trimmed by 8 bases and J by 4 bases, 4 bases remained unmatched. The CDR3 is made up of 11 amino acids. In DNA, the CDR3 is TGCAGCCTAAGGACAGGCTATGGCTACACCTTC. Translation: CSLRTGYGYTF.

This clonotype was picked up a small number of times. V gene TRBV28 combines with J gene TRBJ2-3; TRBD2 matches at 10 bases. The CDR3 runs 15 residues. The junction had 7 bases not matched to a gene; V was cut back by 6 bases and J by 4 bases. Germline lookup yields CDR1 MDHEN and CDR2 SYDVKM. The CDR3, as DNA: TGTGCCAGCAGGGGGACTAGCGTGCGCGCAGATACGCAGTATTTT. It codes for CASRGTSVRADTQYF.

This clonotype was detected many times. The chain carries TRBV9 and TRBJ2-3; 8 positions agree with TRBD2. The J segment lost 4 bases and the V segment lost 0 bases, leaving 4 bases of the junction unmatched. The germline V gene has CDR1 SGDLS and CDR2 YYNGEE. The CDR3 sequence is 15 residues long. CDR3 nucleotides: TGTGCCAGCAGCGTAGCAGGCGGGAGGCCAGATACGCAGTATTTT. Translated, it gives CASSVAGGRPDTQYF.

This clonotype occurred many times. The V gene is TRBV3-1, the J gene TRBJ2-3, with 11 bases identical to TRBD1. The J segment lost 4 bases and the V segment lost 0 bases, leaving 3 bases of the junction unmatched. The CDR3 length is 16 residues. CDR1 LGHDT and CDR2 YNNKEL come from the germline V gene (reference sequence). This chain's CDR3 is CASSQDLGQGADTQYF. The CDR3 DNA reads TGTGCCAGCAGCCAAGATTTGGGACAGGGGGCAGATACGCAGTATTTT.

This clonotype was found many times. The rearrangement uses TRBV5-1 and TRBJ2-1, with 9 bases that match TRBD2. From germline, CDR1 is SGHRS and CDR2 YFSETQ. V shed 0 bases, J shed 4 bases, and the junction held 2 bases outside the gene matches. The CDR3 extends over 15 amino acids. The CDR3 sequence is CASSLVAGDYNEQFF. The CDR3 coding sequence is TGCGCCAGCAGCTTGGTAGCGGGAGATTACAATGAGCAGTTCTTC.

This clonotype has only a few counts. The rearrangement joins TRBV6-1 to TRBJ2-7; perhaps TRBD2 as D (6 bases). V was shortened by 5 bases and J by 5 bases, with 16 bases between the two germline ends. The CDR3 is 14 amino acids. CDR1 and CDR2 from the germline V gene are MNHNS and SASEGT. The CDR3 loop reads CASSLIQERDEQYF. CDR3 nucleotides: TGTGCCAGCAGTCTAATACAAGAGCGGGACGAGCAGTACTTC.

Ten or more counts support this clonotype. This sequence joins TRBV12-3 or TRBV12-4 and TRBJ2-1, with D maybe TRBD2 (5 bases). Trimming stripped 7 bases from V and 3 bases from J, with 19 bases between. The CDR3 has 16 amino acids. DNA for the CDR3: TGTGCCAGCAAACCACCGAGCGGAGACCACTACAATGAGCAGTTCTTC. This codes for CASKPPSGDHYNEQFF.

This clonotype was observed a handful of times. The chain employs TRBV10-3 and TRBJ1-1; D possibly corresponds to TRBD1 (5 bases). The CDR3 has 13 amino acids. CDR1 is ENHRY and CDR2 is SYGVKD in the germline V gene. V was pared by 3 bases and J by 2 bases, with 7 bases between. The CDR3 region has the DNA TGTGCCATCAGTGACCAGGGCAACACTGAAGCTTTCTTT. Its translation is CAISDQGNTEAFF.

In this sample, this clonotype turned up many times. The rearrangement joins TRBV5-1 to TRBJ2-3, with 11 bases aligning to TRBD1. The CDR3 length is 15 residues. Trimming removed 3 bases from V and 6 bases from J; junction bases left unmatched: 6. Germline V CDR1 and CDR2: SGHRS, YFSETQ. The CDR3 region has the DNA TGCGCCAGCAGCTCAAGGGACAGGGGGACGGATACGCAGTATTTT. Encoded protein: CASSSRDRGTDTQYF.

This clonotype was counted at least ten times. The J gene is TRBJ2-1, the V gene TRBV11-2; D possibly corresponds to TRBD2 (7 bases). The CDR3 covers 16 residues. The ends were cut back, 1 base at V and 2 bases at J, with 12 bases in the middle. CDR1 and CDR2 (germline): SGHAT, FQNNGV. CDR3 DNA sequence: TGTGCCAGCAGCTTAGTAGGGGGGACTACCTACAATGAGCAGTTCTTC. Protein sequence: CASSLVGGTTYNEQFF.

This clonotype appeared many times. The chain is built from TRBV28 and TRBJ2-7, with 13 nucleotides matching TRBD2. Germline lookup yields CDR1 MDHEN and CDR2 SYDVKM. The CDR3 consists of 18 residues. V shed 4 bases and J 6 bases; nucleotides not matched to a gene: 15. The CDR3 DNA sequence: TGTGCCAGCAGTTCGCAGGGAGAAGGGACTAGCGGGAAACTCGAGCAGTACTTC. It codes for CASSSQGEGTSGKLEQYF.

About this clonotype itself: This clone may be a read error of a much larger clone one base away. V and J are TRBV20-1 and TRBJ2-1; 13 nucleotides match TRBD2. The CDR3 has 14 amino acids. Germline CDR1 and CDR2: DFQATT and SNEGSKA (reference sequence). CDR3 loop: CGAPGLAGVGEQFF. CDR3 DNA: TGCGGTGCTCCCGGACTAGCGGGAGTTGGGGAGCAGTTCTTC.

There are many counts of this clonotype. The rearrangement joins TRBV7-3 to TRBJ2-2; the D gene could be TRBD1 or TRBD2 (5 bases each). The V end lost 2 bases, the J end lost 4 bases, and 11 bases lay between the germline ends. This CDR3 has 15 amino acids. Per the germline V gene, CDR1 is SGHTA and CDR2 is FQGTGA. CDR3 nucleotide sequence: TGTGCCAGCAGCTTAGACGGGACGGCCACCGGGGAGCTGTTTTTT. Its translation: CASSLDGTATGELFF.

This clonotype has a count of ten or more. The chain has TRBV7-2 and TRBJ1-1; D remains unclear. There are 12 residues in the CDR3. CDR1 and CDR2 (germline): SGHTA, FQGNSA. V was cut by 5 bases and J by 3 bases, with 7 bases left in between. CDR3: CASSQPYTEAFF. CDR3 DNA: TGTGCCAGCAGCCAACCGTACACTGAAGCTTTCTTT.

Here the CDR3 DNA reads TGTGCCAGCAGCTTCTTCGTCGTAGGGGGGCGAGTCACCGGGGAGCTGTTTTTT. Amino acids: CASSFFVVGGRVTGELFF. The V gene is TRBV5-4, the J gene TRBJ2-2; D could derive from TRBD1 or TRBD2 (6 bases each). Germline CDR1 SGHNT, CDR2 YYREEE (reference sequence). There are 18 residues in the CDR3. The V end was cut by 2 bases, the J end by 4 bases, with 21 bases between.